This is a list of T cell receptor beta chains from one sample in a study of chemoradiotherapy in HPV16-positive cancers. Sequencing was performed with immunoSEQ multiplex PCR; in TCRdb, only in-frame clones are kept and a portion is missing. The data contain approximately 15,000 clones, about 86% of them singletons. Sequencing was performed on blood, taken from a patient who underwent chemoradiotherapy. The receptor set was obtained from a human donor with HPV-associated anogenital cancer. Both conserved end residues are part of each CDR3. A D gene is named only where the DNA matches it firmly. Size tells how often a clone was seen (once, few, many) or the class of an expanded clone, and some rows leave it out.

CDR3 DNA: TGTGCCACACCGGGACTAGCGTATTCCTACGAGCAGTACTTC
CDR3 protein: CATPGLAYSYEQYF
clone size: -
D gene: TRBD2
J gene: TRBJ2-7
V gene: TRBV11-3

CDR3 DNA: TGTGCCAGCAGTTCCAAGGGGCCCCTCACTAGAGAAAAACTGTTTTTT
CDR3 protein: CASSSKGPLTREKLFF
clone size: -
D gene: -
J gene: TRBJ1-4
V gene: TRBV6-5

CDR3 DNA: TGTGCCAGCAGTATAACGGTTACTGAGGGCTATGGCTACACCTTC
CDR3 protein: CASSITVTEGYGYTF
clone size: -
D gene: -
J gene: TRBJ1-2
V gene: TRBV5-6

CDR3 DNA: TGCGCCAGCAGCCTCCAGGGGGGGACTACCCAATACGAGCAGTACTTC
CDR3 protein: CASSLQGGTTQYEQYF
clone size: -
D gene: -
J gene: TRBJ2-7
V gene: TRBV4-1

CDR3 DNA: TGCGCCAGCAGCTTCGCCACAGGGGGTGAAGCTTTCTTT
CDR3 protein: CASSFATGGEAFF
clone size: -
D gene: TRBD1
J gene: TRBJ1-1
V gene: TRBV5-1

CDR3 DNA: TGTGCCAGCAGCTTAAATTTGGCATCCAAGTTCACTGAAGCTTTCTTT
CDR3 protein: CASSLNLASKFTEAFF
clone size: -
D gene: -
J gene: TRBJ1-1
V gene: TRBV11-2

CDR3 DNA: TGCGCCAGCAGCCCGGAGGGGGTCAGGGGGCGCATCTATGGCTACACCTTC
CDR3 protein: CASSPEGVRGRIYGYTF
clone size: -
D gene: TRBD1
J gene: TRBJ1-2
V gene: TRBV5-1

CDR3 DNA: TGTGCCAGCTGCACCTCCGGGACAGGGACCGGGGAGCTGTTTTTT
CDR3 protein: CASCTSGTGTGELFF
clone size: -
D gene: TRBD1
J gene: TRBJ2-2
V gene: TRBV28

CDR3 DNA: TGTGCCAGCAGCCAAGAAGCGGGCCGTTTATGGGGTACGCAGTATTTT
CDR3 protein: CASSQEAGRLWGTQYF
clone size: -
D gene: -
J gene: TRBJ2-3
V gene: TRBV14

CDR3 DNA: TGTGCCTGGAGTGGTCTTGGGGGGAACACTGAAGCTTTCTTT
CDR3 protein: CAWSGLGGNTEAFF
clone size: -
D gene: -
J gene: TRBJ1-1
V gene: TRBV30

CDR3 DNA: TGTGCCAGCAGCTTGAGGACTAGCGAATTTGTGGATACGCAGTATTTT
CDR3 protein: CASSLRTSEFVDTQYF
clone size: -
D gene: TRBD2
J gene: TRBJ2-3
V gene: TRBV5-8

CDR3 DNA: TGTGCCAGCAGCCTCCGGACAGGGAGTACGTACGAGCAGTACTTC
CDR3 protein: CASSLRTGSTYEQYF
clone size: -
D gene: TRBD1
J gene: TRBJ2-7
V gene: TRBV5-5

CDR3 DNA: TGTGCCAGCAGTTTATTGAGCTCCTACAATGAGCAGTTCTTC
CDR3 protein: CASSLLSSYNEQFF
clone size: few
D gene: -
J gene: TRBJ2-1
V gene: TRBV27

CDR3 DNA: TGTGCCAGCAGTACTGGACAGGGACTGGGCTACACCTTC
CDR3 protein: CASSTGQGLGYTF
clone size: -
D gene: TRBD1
J gene: TRBJ1-2
V gene: TRBV6-5

CDR3 DNA: TGTGCCATCAGTGAAACTGGGGCAAAGGCTGAAGCTTTCTTT
CDR3 protein: CAISETGAKAEAFF
clone size: -
D gene: -
J gene: TRBJ1-1
V gene: TRBV10-3

CDR3 DNA: TGTGCCAGCAGCTATCGACTAGCAGAGACCCAGTACTTC
CDR3 protein: CASSYRLAETQYF
clone size: -
D gene: TRBD2
J gene: TRBJ2-5
V gene: TRBV7-3

CDR3 DNA: TGTGCCAGCAGTTCAGGCGCGAACACCGGGGAGCTGTTTTTT
CDR3 protein: CASSSGANTGELFF
clone size: -
D gene: -
J gene: TRBJ2-2
V gene: TRBV27

CDR3 DNA: TGCGCCAGCAGTGGATACCTCGGGGAGCTGTTTTTT
CDR3 protein: CASSGYLGELFF
clone size: -
D gene: -
J gene: TRBJ2-2
V gene: TRBV10-2

CDR3 DNA: TGTGCCAGCAGCTTCTGGCGGGACCGCAGAGAGACCCAGTACTTC
CDR3 protein: CASSFWRDRRETQYF
clone size: -
D gene: -
J gene: TRBJ2-5
V gene: TRBV11-2